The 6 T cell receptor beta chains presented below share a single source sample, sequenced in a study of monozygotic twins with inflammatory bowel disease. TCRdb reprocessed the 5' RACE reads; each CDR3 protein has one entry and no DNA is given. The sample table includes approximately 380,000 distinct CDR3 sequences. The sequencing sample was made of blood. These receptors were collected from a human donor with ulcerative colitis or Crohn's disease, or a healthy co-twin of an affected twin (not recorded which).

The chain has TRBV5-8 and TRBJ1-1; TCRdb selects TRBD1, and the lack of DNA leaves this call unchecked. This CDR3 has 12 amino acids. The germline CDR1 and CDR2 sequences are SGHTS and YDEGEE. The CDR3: CASSLTGLGAFF. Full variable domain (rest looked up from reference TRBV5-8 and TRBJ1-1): EAGVTQSPTHLIKTRGQQATLRCSPISGHTSVYWYQQALGLGLQFLLWYDEGEERNRGNFPPRFSGRQFPNYSSELNVNALELEDSALYLCASSLTGLGAFFGQGTRLTVV.

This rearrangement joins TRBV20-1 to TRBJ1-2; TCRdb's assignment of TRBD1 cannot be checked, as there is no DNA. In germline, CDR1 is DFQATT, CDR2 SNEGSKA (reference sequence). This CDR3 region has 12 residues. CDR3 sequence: CSASRQGTRYTF.

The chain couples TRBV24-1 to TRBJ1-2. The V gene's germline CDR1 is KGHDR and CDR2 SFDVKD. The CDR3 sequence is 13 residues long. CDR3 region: CATRDSNSYGYTF.

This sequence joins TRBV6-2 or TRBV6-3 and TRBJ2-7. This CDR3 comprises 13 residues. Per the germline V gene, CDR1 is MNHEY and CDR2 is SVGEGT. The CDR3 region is CASSYLSTYEQYF.

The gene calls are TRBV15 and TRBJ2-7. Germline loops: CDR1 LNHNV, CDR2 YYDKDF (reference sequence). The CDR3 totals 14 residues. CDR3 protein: CATSRSLVERGQYF.

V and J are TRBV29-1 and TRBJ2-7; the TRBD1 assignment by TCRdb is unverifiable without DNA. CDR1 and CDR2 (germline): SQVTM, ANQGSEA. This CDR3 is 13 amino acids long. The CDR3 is CSVDSGDPYEQYF.